This T cell receptor (beta chain) was identified during a study of CD8 T cells in ankylosing spondylitis. The study's findings and limits: One TCR beta motif, made up of roughly eight highly homologous variants, appeared characteristic of ankylosing spondylitis blood.

This clonotype was seen repeatedly, ten times or more. Antigen: not known. With V trimmed by 0 bases and J by 6 bases, 4 bases remained unmatched. In germline, CDR1 is SGHRS, CDR2 YFSETQ. The CDR3 loop spans 15 amino acids. TCRdb passed the 5' RACE reads through MiXCR, listing each CDR3 protein once. The sample holds 200,000 or so distinct CDR3 sequences, under 15% seen once. The V gene is TRBV5-1, the J gene TRBJ2-1, with 9 bases aligning to TRBD2. This TCR was sampled from a female donor with ankylosing spondylitis or in good health (not recorded which). Sequencing was done on a sample of blood, either unsorted or a sorted T cell fraction (not recorded which). The DNA of the CDR3 is TGCGCCAGCAGCTTGGGGGCGGGAGGGCCCAATGAGCAGTTCTTC. Protein: CASSLGAGGPNEQFF.